This T cell receptor beta chain was profiled in a study of CD8 T cells in Susac syndrome. Random hexamers were used to reverse transcribe an amount of roughly 0.5 to 1 ug RNA. One entry per CDR3 protein results from TCRdb running MiXCR on the immunoSEQ multiplex PCR reads. Of some 450,000 distinct CDR3 sequences in the sample, more than 80% were seen once. The V gene's germline CDR1 is SQVTM and CDR2 ANQGSEA. V gave up 7 bases and J gave up 6 bases; unmatched junction bases: 8. The CDR3 consists of 12 residues. V gene TRBV29-1 combines with J gene TRBJ2-7, with 8 positions matching TRBD1. The source material was CD8+ T cells from PBMCs. The TCR was taken from a human donor with multiple sclerosis. The CDR3 DNA reads TGCAGCGCTAAACAGGGGGAGATCGAGCAGTACTTC. Translation gives CSAKQGEIEQYF.